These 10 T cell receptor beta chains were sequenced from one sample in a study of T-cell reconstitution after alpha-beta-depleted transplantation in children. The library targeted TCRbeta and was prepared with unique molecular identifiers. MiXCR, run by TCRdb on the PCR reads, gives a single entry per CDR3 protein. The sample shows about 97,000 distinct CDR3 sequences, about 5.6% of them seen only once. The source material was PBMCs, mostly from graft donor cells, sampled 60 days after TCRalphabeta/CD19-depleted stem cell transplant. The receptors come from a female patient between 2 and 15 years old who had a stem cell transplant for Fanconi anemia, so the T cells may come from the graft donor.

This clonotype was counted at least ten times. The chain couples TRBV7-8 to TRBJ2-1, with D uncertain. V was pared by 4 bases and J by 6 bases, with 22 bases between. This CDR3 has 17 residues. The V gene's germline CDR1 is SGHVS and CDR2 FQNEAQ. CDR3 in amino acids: CASSSLLTSTTSNEQFF. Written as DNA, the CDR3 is TGTGCCAGCAGCTCTCTCCTCACCTCTACTACAAGCAATGAGCAGTTCTTC.

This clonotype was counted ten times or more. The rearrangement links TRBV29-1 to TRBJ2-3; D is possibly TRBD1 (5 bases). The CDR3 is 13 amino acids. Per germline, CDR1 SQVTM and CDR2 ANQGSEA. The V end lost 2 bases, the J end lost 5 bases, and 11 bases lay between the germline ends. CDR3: CSVERAGLDTQYF. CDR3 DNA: TGCAGCGTTGAAAGGGCAGGGCTAGATACGCAGTATTTT.

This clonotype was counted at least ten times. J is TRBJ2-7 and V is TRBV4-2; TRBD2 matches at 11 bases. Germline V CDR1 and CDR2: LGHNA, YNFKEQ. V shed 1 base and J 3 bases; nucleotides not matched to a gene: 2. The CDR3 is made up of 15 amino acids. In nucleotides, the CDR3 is TGTGCCAGCAGCCAAGTAGCGGGAGGGTACTACGAGCAGTACTTC. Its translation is CASSQVAGGYYEQYF.

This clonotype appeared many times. The CDR3 reads CASSDEGGGTDTQYF. Written as DNA, the CDR3 is TGTGCCAGCAGTGATGAGGGAGGAGGCACAGATACGCAGTATTTT. This sequence joins TRBV2 and TRBJ2-3; possibly TRBD2 for D (6 bases). Per the germline V gene, CDR1 is SNHLY and CDR2 is FYNNEI. V shed 3 bases and J shed 1 base, with 11 bases lying between them. The CDR3 is made up of 15 amino acids.

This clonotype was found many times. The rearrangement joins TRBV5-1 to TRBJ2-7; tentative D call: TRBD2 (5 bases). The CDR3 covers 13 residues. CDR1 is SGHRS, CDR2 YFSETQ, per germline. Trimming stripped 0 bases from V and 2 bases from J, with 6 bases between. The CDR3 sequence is CASSLVGTYEQYF. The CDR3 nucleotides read TGCGCCAGCAGCTTGGTCGGGACCTACGAGCAGTACTTC.

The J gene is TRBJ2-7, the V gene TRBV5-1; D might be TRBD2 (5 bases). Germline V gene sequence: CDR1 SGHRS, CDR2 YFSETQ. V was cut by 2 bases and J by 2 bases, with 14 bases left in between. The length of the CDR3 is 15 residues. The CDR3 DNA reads TGCGCCAGCAGCTTCTACGGAGGCCGGCCCTACGAGCAGTACTTC. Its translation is CASSFYGGRPYEQYF. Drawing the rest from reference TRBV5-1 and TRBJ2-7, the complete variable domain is KAGVTQTPRYLIKTRGQQVTLSCSPISGHRSVSWYQQTPGQGLQFLFEYFSETQRNKGNFPGRFSGRQFSNSRSEMNVSTLELGDSALYLCASSFYGGRPYEQYFGPGTRLTVT.

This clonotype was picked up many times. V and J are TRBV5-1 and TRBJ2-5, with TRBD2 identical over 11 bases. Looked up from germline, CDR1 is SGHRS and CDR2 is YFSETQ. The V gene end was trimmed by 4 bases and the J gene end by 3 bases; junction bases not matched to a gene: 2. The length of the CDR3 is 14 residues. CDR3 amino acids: CASSPGLAEETQYF. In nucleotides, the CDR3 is TGCGCCAGCAGCCCGGGACTAGCGGAAGAGACCCAGTACTTC. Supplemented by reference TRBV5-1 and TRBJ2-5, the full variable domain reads KAGVTQTPRYLIKTRGQQVTLSCSPISGHRSVSWYQQTPGQGLQFLFEYFSETQRNKGNFPGRFSGRQFSNSRSEMNVSTLELGDSALYLCASSPGLAEETQYFGPGTRLLVL.

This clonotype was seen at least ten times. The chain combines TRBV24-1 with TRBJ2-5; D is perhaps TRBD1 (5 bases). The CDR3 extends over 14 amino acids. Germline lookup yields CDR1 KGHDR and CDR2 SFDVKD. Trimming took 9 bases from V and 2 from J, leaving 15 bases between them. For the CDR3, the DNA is TGTGCCACCGCCCGACAGAGTGATCAAGAGACCCAGTACTTC. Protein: CATARQSDQETQYF.

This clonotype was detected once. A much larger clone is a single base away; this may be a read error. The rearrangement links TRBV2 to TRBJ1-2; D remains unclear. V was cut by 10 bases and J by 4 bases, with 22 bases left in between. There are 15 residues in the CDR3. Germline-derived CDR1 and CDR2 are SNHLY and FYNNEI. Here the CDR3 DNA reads TGTGCCATCAGCCCAGCAGGATTGCAGGCCTATGGCTACACCTTC. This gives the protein CAISPAGLQAYGYTF.

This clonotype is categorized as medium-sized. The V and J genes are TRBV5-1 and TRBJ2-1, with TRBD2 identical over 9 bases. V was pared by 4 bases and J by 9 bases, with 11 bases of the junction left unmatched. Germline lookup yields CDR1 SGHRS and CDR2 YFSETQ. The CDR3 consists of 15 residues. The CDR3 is CASSTGGTSRFEQFF. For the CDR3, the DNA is TGCGCCAGCAGCACTGGGGGGACTAGCCGATTTGAGCAGTTCTTC.